The next 9 T cell receptor beta chains were all read from a single sample in a study of blood T cell repertoires in COVID-19. Generated by immunoSEQ multiplex PCR, the TCRdb table keeps only in-frame clones and is missing some. The sample includes 130,000 or so clones, around 88% seen only once; the top ten take 1.5% to 1.9%. What was sequenced was peripheral blood. Receptors were obtained from a woman aged 55-69 years with acute or convalescent COVID-19.

This clone was counted only a few times. CDR3 protein: CASSPPGQGSLRGNTIYF. CDR3 nucleotides: TGTGCCAGCTCACCACCGGGACAGGGGTCTCTGCGCGGAAACACCATATATTTT. The chain combines TRBV18 with TRBJ1-3; 10 positions match TRBD1. Germline CDR1 KGHSH, CDR2 LQKENI. The junction had 9 bases not matched to a gene; V was cut back by 0 bases and J by 4 bases. This CDR3 is 18 amino acids long.

The chain recombines TRBV24-1 with TRBJ1-2; D is ambiguous. The germline CDR1 and CDR2 sequences are KGHDR and SFDVKD. This CDR3 comprises 12 residues. V was shortened by 5 bases and J by 4 bases, with 7 bases between the two germline ends. CDR3 sequence: CATSGGTYGYTF. The CDR3 DNA sequence: TGTGCCACCAGTGGAGGCACCTATGGCTACACCTTC.

This sequence joins TRBV7-9 and TRBJ1-5; possible D gene TRBD1, 6 bases. CDR3 length equals 14 residues. Trimming removed 4 bases at V and 3 bases at J, with 10 bases between. The germline gives CDR1 SEHNR, CDR2 FQNEAQ (reference sequence). For the CDR3, the DNA is TGTGCCAGCAGCTCATCAGGGGACAATCAGCCCCAGCATTTT. It specifies CASSSSGDNQPQHF.

The genes are TRBV19 and TRBJ2-7; 8 bases are a match to TRBD1. Trimming removed 5 bases from V and 4 bases from J; junction bases left unmatched: 7. This CDR3 spans 14 amino acids. Germline loops: CDR1 LNHDA, CDR2 SQIVND (reference sequence). The CDR3 loop reads CASSPRTGSYEQYF. For the CDR3, the DNA is TGTGCCAGTAGTCCCCGGACAGGGAGTTACGAGCAGTACTTC. Full variable domain (remainder filled in from reference TRBV19 and TRBJ2-7): DGGITQSPKYLFRKEGQNVTLSCEQNLNHDAMYWYRQDPGQGLRLIYYSQIVNDFQKGDIAEGYSVSREKKESFPLTVTSAQKNPTAFYLCASSPRTGSYEQYFGPGTRLTVT.

The genes are TRBV2 and TRBJ2-2; a weak D match, TRBD2 (6 bases). This CDR3 has 15 amino acids. The germline V and J ends were trimmed by 6 bases and 4 bases, with 15 bases remaining between them. CDR1 and CDR2 from the germline V gene are SNHLY and FYNNEI. The CDR3: CASRGGTSFTGELFF. The CDR3 DNA is TGTGCCAGCAGGGGGGGAACATCCTTCACCGGGGAGCTGTTTTTT.

This chain connects TRBV7-3 to TRBJ2-3; a possible D gene is TRBD2 (5 bases). Trimming took off 1 base at V and 0 bases at J, with 14 bases between the two ends. Germline CDR1 reads SGHTA; CDR2 reads FQGTGA. CDR3 size: 17 residues. CDR3 nucleotides: TGTGCCAGCAGCTTAAATCCCGGACTGTCAAGCACAGATACGCAGTATTTT. It is translated as CASSLNPGLSSTDTQYF.

This clone was seen just once. The CDR3 is CASSQEQGKEVNTIYF. In DNA form, the CDR3 reads TGTGCCAGCAGCCAAGAACAGGGAAAGGAGGTAAACACCATATATTTT. The chain recombines TRBV14 with TRBJ1-3; tentative D call: TRBD1 (6 bases). CDR1 and CDR2 (germline): SGHDN, FVKESK. V was cut by 0 bases and J by 6 bases, with 15 bases left in between. The CDR3 runs to 16 residues.

Notes on this clone: At one end, the junction sequence differs from germline, possibly due to a read error. V and J are TRBV2 and TRBJ2-7; tentative D call: TRBD1 (6 bases). The CDR3 has 12 residues. The germline gives CDR1 SNHLY, CDR2 FYNNEI. The DNA for the CDR3 is TGTGCCAGCAGTGTACAGGGCGAGGCCTGGGACTTC. Encoded protein: CASSVQGEAWDF. Full variable domain (rest looked up from reference TRBV2 and TRBJ2-7): EPEVTQTPSHQVTQMGQEVILRCVPISNHLYFYWYRQILGQKVEFLVSFYNNEISEKSEIFDDQFSVERPDGSNFTLKIRSTKLEDSAMYFCASSVQGEAWDFGPGTRLTVT.

This chain links TRBV6-2 or TRBV6-3 with TRBJ1-3; 8 nucleotides match TRBD1. Trimming took 2 bases from V and 0 from J; bases not matched to a gene: 6. Germline lookup yields CDR1 MNHEY and CDR2 SVGEGT. The CDR3 runs to 17 residues. CDR3 residues: CASSYGTGIPSGNTIYF. The DNA of the CDR3 is TGTGCCAGCAGTTACGGGACAGGAATACCCTCTGGAAACACCATATATTTT.